This T cell receptor (beta chain) was recovered during a study of cytomegalovirus exposure and HLA in healthy donors. Trimming stripped 4 bases from V and 5 bases from J, with 18 bases between. Per the germline V gene, CDR1 is SGDLS and CDR2 is YYNGEE. The CDR3 runs to 15 residues. Study-wide results and caveats: Association of a missense DCLRE1C variant with TCR beta V- and J-gene trimming was reported in a later analysis. The later analysis indicated that the majority of CMV-associated TCR beta chains appeared HLA-restricted. Three CMV-associated chains proved CMV antigen-specific in vitro.

This clone was counted a few times. Its antigen is undetermined. The PCR was carried out with 60 Vbeta primers and 13 Jbeta primers. TCRdb keeps only in-frame clones here, not all; method: immunoSEQ multiplex PCR. This table has roughly 180,000 clones, around 80% appearing once. The sequenced sample was PBMCs. The sequence was collected from a woman between 18 and 29 years old in good health and CMV-seropositive. The rearrangement uses TRBV9 and TRBJ1-2, with D tentatively TRBD1 (6 bases). The CDR3 sequence is CASSPGAGATYGYTF. CDR3 DNA: TGTGCCAGCAGCCCCGGAGCAGGGGCAACTTATGGCTACACCTTC.